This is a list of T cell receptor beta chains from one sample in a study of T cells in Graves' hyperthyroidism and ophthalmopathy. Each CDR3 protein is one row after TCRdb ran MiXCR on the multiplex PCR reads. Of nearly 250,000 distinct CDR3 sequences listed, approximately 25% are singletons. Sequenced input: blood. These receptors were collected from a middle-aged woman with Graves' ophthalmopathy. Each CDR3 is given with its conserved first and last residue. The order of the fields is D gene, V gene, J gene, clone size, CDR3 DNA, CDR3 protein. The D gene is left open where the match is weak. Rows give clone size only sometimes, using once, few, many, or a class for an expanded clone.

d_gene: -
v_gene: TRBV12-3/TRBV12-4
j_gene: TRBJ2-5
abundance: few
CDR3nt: TGTGCCAGCAGTTTGAGCAGGGTGGGAGAGACCCAGTACTTC
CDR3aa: CASSLSRVGETQYF

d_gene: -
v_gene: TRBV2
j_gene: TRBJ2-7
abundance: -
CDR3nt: TGTGCCAGCAGTGAAGCGCGAGGAGGAAACGAGCAGTACTTC
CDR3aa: CASSEARGGNEQYF

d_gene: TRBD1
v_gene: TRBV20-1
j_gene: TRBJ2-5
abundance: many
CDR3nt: TGCAGTGCTAGAGATCTTGAGGACAGGGGGCGAGAGACCCAGTACTTC
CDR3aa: CSARDLEDRGRETQYF

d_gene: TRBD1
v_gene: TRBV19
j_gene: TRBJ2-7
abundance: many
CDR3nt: TGTGCCAGTAGTATGAGAGGTCGAGACAGGGGTGCCTACGAGCAGTACTTC
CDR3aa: CASSMRGRDRGAYEQYF

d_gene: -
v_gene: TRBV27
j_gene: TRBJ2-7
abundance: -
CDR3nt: TGTGCCAGCAGTGCGAAGGGAACCTACGAGCAGTACTTC
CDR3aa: CASSAKGTYEQYF

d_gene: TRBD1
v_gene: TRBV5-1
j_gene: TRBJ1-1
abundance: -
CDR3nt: TGCGCCAGCAGCGTATCCGGGACAGCAGGGAACACTGAAGCTTTCTTT
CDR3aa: CASSVSGTAGNTEAFF

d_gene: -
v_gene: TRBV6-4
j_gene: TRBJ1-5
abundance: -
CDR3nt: TGTGCCAGCAGTTACGGGGGCCAGCCCCAGCATTTT
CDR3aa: CASSYGGQPQHF

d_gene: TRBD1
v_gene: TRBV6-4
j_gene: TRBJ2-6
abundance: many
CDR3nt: TGTGCCAGCAGAGGCATTTCGGGACAGGGTTTTTCTGGGGCCAACGTCCTGACTTTC
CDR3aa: CASRGISGQGFSGANVLTF

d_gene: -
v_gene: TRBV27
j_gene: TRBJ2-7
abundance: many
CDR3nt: TGTGCCAGCGGCCAATACGAGCAGTACTTC
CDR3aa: CASGQYEQYF

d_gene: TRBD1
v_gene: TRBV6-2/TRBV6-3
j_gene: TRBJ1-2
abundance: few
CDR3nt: TGTGCCAGCAGTTACCCCGCGACAGGGGGGTATGGCTACACCTTC
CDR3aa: CASSYPATGGYGYTF

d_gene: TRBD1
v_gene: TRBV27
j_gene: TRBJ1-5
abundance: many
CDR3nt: TGTGCCAGCAGTTCCTCTACAGGGGGCGGCAATCAGCCCCAGCATTTT
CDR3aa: CASSSSTGGGNQPQHF

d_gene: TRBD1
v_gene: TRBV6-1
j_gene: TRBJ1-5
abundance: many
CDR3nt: TGTGCCAGCTCCGGGGAGGGGGCATCCAATCAGCCCCAGCATTTT
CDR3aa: CASSGEGASNQPQHF

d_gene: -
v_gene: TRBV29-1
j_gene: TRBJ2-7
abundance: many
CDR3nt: TGCAGCGTTGAATTAGTAATGGGGAGGGGGGGGTACGAGCAGTACTTC
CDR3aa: CSVELVMGRGGYEQYF

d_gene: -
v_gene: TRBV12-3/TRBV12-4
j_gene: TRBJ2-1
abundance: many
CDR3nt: TGTGCCAGCAGACAGGGTTCGGGTGAGCAGTTCTTC
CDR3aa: CASRQGSGEQFF

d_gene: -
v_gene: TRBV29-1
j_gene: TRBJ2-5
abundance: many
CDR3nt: TGCAGCGTTGGGGCGTCGGATCAAGAGACCCAGTACTTC
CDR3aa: CSVGASDQETQYF

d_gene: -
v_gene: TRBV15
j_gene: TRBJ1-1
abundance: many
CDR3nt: TGTGCCACCAGCGTACGACAGGTGAACACTGAAGCTTTCTTT
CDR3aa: CATSVRQVNTEAFF

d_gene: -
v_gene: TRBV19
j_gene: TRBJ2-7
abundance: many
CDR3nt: TGTGCCAGTAGTATCCGGGACAACTCCTACGAGCAGTACTTC
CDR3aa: CASSIRDNSYEQYF

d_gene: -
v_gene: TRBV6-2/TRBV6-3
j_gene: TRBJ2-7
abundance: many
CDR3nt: TGTGCCAGCAGTTACGCAGGGATCTACGAGCAGTACTTC
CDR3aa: CASSYAGIYEQYF

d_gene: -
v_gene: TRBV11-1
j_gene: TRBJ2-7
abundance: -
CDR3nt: TGTGCCAGCAGCCCTCAACCGGGGACAACCAAATACGAGCAGTACTTC
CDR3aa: CASSPQPGTTKYEQYF

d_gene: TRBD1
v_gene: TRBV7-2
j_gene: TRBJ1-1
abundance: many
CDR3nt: TGTGCCAGCAGCCCCATGGCAGGGGGCGGGTTGACTGAAGCTTTCTTT
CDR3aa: CASSPMAGGGLTEAFF

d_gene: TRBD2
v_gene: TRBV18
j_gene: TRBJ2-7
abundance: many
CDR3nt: TGTGCCAGCTCACCGGCAGGACTAGCGGGAGGGAGCGAGCAGTACTTC
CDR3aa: CASSPAGLAGGSEQYF

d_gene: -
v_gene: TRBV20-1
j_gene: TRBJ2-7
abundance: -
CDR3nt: TGCAGTGCGACCGGACTTCGAGACATCTACGAGCAGTACTTC
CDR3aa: CSATGLRDIYEQYF

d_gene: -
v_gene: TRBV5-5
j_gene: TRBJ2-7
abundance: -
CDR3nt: TGTGCCAGCTCCCCGGAGAGTCAGAGGTACGAGCAGTACTTC
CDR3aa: CASSPESQRYEQYF

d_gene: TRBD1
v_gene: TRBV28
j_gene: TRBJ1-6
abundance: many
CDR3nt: TGTGCCAGCAGTCCCCGGACAGGTCGGCCGGGTTCACCCCTCCACTTT
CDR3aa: CASSPRTGRPGSPLHF

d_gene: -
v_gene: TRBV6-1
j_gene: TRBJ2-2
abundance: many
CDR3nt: TGTGCCAGCAGCGACGGGATACCCGGGGAGCTGTTTTTT
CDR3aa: CASSDGIPGELFF

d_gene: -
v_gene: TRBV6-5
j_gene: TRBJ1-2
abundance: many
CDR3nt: TGTGCCAGCACCTTTGGACAGTGGGAAGGCTACACCTTC
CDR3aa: CASTFGQWEGYTF

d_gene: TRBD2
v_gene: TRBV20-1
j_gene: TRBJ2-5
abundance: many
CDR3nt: TGCAGTGCTAGAGGGGGGACTAGCGGGAAAGGGGAGACCCAGTACTTC
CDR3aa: CSARGGTSGKGETQYF

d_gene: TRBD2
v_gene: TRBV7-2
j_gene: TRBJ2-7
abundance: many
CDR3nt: TGTGCCAGCAGCTCACGGGGAGGGTTGGGCGAGCAGTACTTC
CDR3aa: CASSSRGGLGEQYF

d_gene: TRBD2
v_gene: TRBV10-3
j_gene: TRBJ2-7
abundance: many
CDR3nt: TGTGCCATCAGTAGCGGGAACTCCTACGAGCAGTACTTC
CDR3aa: CAISSGNSYEQYF

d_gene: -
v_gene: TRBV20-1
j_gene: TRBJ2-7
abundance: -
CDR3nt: TGCAGTGCTAACGAGCAGTACTTC
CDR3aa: CSANEQYF

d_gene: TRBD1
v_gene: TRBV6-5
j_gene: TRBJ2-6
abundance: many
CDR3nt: TGTGCCAGCAGTTTTCAGACAGGGCTGGGCGGGGCCAACGTCCTGACTTTC
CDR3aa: CASSFQTGLGGANVLTF

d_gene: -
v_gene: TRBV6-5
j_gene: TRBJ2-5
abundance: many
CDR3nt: TGTGCCAGCAGCCCGGGACCCCGGGAGACCCAGTACTTC
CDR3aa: CASSPGPRETQYF

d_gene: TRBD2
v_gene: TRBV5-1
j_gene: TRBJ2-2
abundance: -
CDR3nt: TGCGCCAGCAGCTTGGTGGGGACTAGCGGGAGTAACGGGGAGCTGTTTTTT
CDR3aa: CASSLVGTSGSNGELFF

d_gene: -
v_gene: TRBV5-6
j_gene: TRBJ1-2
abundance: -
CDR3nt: TGTGCCAGCAGCGAGGTCGACAAGAACTATGGCTACACCTTC
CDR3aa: CASSEVDKNYGYTF

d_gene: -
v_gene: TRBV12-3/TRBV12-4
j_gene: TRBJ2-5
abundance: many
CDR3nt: TGTGCCAGCGGGCGGCAGTACCAAGAGACCCAGTACTTC
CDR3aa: CASGRQYQETQYF

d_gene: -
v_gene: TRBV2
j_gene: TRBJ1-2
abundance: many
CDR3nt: TGTGCCAGCAGCCACTCCGAAGGAGGGAACTATGGCTACACCTTC
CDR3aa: CASSHSEGGNYGYTF

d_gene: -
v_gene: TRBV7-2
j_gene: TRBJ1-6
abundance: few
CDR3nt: TGTGCCAGCAGCCAGAGGGACGGCTATAATTCACCCCTCCACTTT
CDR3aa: CASSQRDGYNSPLHF

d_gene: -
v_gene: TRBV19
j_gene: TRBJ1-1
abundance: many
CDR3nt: TGTGCCAGTAGTACGCAGGGGAACACTGAAGCTTTCTTT
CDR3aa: CASSTQGNTEAFF

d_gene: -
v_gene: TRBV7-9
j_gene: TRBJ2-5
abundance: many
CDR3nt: TGTGCCAGCAGTCTAGGGGGTTCTCAAGAGACCCAGTACTTC
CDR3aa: CASSLGGSQETQYF

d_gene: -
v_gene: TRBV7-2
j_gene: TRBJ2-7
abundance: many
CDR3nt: TGTGCCAGCAGCCATGAATTTGCCTCCTCCTACGAGCAGTACTTC
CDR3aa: CASSHEFASSYEQYF

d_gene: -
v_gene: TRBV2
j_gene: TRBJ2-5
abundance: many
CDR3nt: TGTGCCAGCCGGAGGGCGGGTGAGACCCAGTACTTC
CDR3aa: CASRRAGETQYF

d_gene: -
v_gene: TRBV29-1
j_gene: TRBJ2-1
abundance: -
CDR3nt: TGCAGCGTCAACGGCCCCTACGAGCAGTTCTTC
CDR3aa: CSVNGPYEQFF

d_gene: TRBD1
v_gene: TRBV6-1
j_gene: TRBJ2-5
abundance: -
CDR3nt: TGTGCCAGCAGTGTGAACAGGGGAGAGACCCAGTACTTC
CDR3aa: CASSVNRGETQYF